The rows below give T cell receptor beta chains drawn from one sample of a study of blood T cell repertoires in COVID-19. Produced via immunoSEQ multiplex PCR; TCRdb's table is partial and in-frame only. Here the sample spans about 82,000 clones, just under 80% being singletons. The specimen sequenced was peripheral blood. Receptor source: a man aged 55 to 70 with COVID-19, enrolled during active disease. The CDR3 runs from the conserved cysteine through the conserved F or W. The order of the fields is J gene, D gene, CDR3 length, clone size, V gene, CDR3 protein, CDR3 DNA. The D gene is left open where the match is weak. Clone size appears in some rows only: once, few, many, or a class for an expanded clone.

TRBJ2-1	NA	15	NA	TRBV11-1	CASRNSRPAVNEQFF	TGTGCCAGCAGAAATAGCCGCCCAGCTGTGAATGAGCAGTTCTTC
TRBJ2-2	TRBD1	14	NA	TRBV27	CASRPDRVTGELFF	TGTGCCAGCAGACCTGACAGGGTCACCGGGGAGCTGTTTTTT
TRBJ1-5	TRBD1	15	few	TRBV4-3	CASSQRTGQGQPQHF	TGCGCCAGCAGCCAAAGGACAGGGCAAGGTCAGCCCCAGCATTTT
TRBJ2-2	TRBD1	15	NA	TRBV19	CASSIGGQPTGELFF	TGTGCCAGTAGTATAGGGGGACAGCCCACCGGGGAGCTGTTTTTT
TRBJ1-5	NA	17	once	TRBV15	CATSRGGLGSINQPQHF	TGTGCCACCAGCAGAGGGGGCTTAGGAAGCATCAATCAGCCCCAGCATTTT
TRBJ1-3	NA	15	NA	TRBV7-6	CASSLMGGSGNTIYF	TGTGCCAGCAGCTTAATGGGGGGATCTGGAAACACCATATATTTT
TRBJ1-4	TRBD1	17	NA	TRBV4-3	CASSQEISGTGGEKLFF	TGCGCCAGCAGCCAAGAGATATCTGGGACAGGGGGTGAAAAACTGTTTTTT
TRBJ1-2	TRBD1	16	NA	TRBV7-9	CASSYALQGISYGYTF	TGTGCCAGCAGCTACGCCCTACAGGGGATCTCCTATGGCTACACCTTC
TRBJ2-6	TRBD2	15	NA	TRBV12-5	CASDRGGPGANVLTF	TGTGCTAGTGACCGGGGGGGGCCCGGGGCCAACGTCCTGACTTTC
TRBJ2-2	TRBD2	17	NA	TRBV4-2	CASSQVWAGEPTGELFF	TGTGCCAGCAGCCAAGTGTGGGCGGGGGAACCCACCGGGGAGCTGTTTTTT
TRBJ2-6	NA	15	NA	TRBV19	CASSQASSGANVLTF	TGTGCCAGTAGTCAAGCGTCCTCTGGGGCCAACGTCCTGACTTTC
TRBJ2-2	NA	16	NA	TRBV6-6	CASSPTGTRYTGELFF	TGTGCCAGCAGTCCTACCGGGACACGTTACACCGGGGAGCTGTTTTTT
TRBJ2-1	TRBD1	17	NA	TRBV7-2	CASSLGGDRGYLNEQFF	TGTGCCAGCAGCTTGGGGGGGGACAGGGGGTATTTAAATGAGCAGTTCTTC
TRBJ2-7	NA	13	NA	TRBV5-1	CASSDQAYYEQYF	TGCGCCAGCAGCGATCAGGCCTACTACGAGCAGTACTTC
TRBJ2-3	TRBD2	19	NA	TRBV7-2	CASNRPGLAGGRSTDTQYF	TGTGCCAGCAACAGACCCGGACTAGCGGGGGGGCGAAGCACAGATACGCAGTATTTT
TRBJ2-3	NA	13	NA	TRBV12-3/TRBV12-4	CASNPQGADTQYF	TGTGCCAGCAACCCCCAGGGTGCGGATACGCAGTATTTT
TRBJ2-7	TRBD1	14	NA	TRBV2	CASMLQGASYEQYF	TGTGCCAGCATGCTGCAGGGGGCCTCCTACGAGCAGTACTTC
TRBJ1-3	NA	14	NA	TRBV5-1	CASSPRDSGNTIYF	TGCGCCAGCAGTCCCAGGGACTCTGGAAACACCATATATTTT
TRBJ1-3	NA	15	NA	TRBV5-1	CASSLGAGSGNTIYF	TGCGCCAGCAGCTTGGGAGCCGGCTCTGGAAACACCATATATTTT
TRBJ1-2	NA	14	NA	TRBV9	CASSVEEGGRGYTF	TGTGCCAGCAGCGTAGAGGAAGGGGGTCGTGGCTACACCTTC
TRBJ2-5	NA	15	NA	TRBV5-1	CASSLGQNSQETQYF	TGCGCCAGCAGCTTGGGGCAGAATTCACAAGAGACCCAGTACTTC
TRBJ1-1	NA	11	NA	TRBV11-2	CASSSGVEAFF	TGTGCCAGCAGTTCCGGGGTTGAAGCTTTCTTT
TRBJ2-7	NA	15	NA	TRBV5-1	CASSHHRDRDHEQYF	TGCGCCAGCAGCCACCACAGGGATAGAGACCACGAGCAGTACTTC
TRBJ2-7	NA	13	once	TRBV5-6	CASSVARMSEQYF	TGTGCCAGCAGCGTGGCTAGGATGAGCGAGCAGTACTTC
TRBJ1-2	NA	13	NA	TRBV14	CASSQDVFYGYTF	TGTGCCAGCAGCCAAGACGTCTTCTATGGCTACACCTTC